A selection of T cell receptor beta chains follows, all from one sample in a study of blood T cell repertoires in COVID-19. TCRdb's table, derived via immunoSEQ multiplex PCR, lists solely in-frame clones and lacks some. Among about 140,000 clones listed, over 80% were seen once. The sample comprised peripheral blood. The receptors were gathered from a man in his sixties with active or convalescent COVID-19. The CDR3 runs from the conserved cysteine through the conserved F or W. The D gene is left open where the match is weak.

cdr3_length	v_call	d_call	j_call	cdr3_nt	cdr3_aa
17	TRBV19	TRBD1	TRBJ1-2	TGTGCCAGTAGGGGAGGGGACAGGGGGCCTTCCAACTATGGCTACACCTTC	CASRGGDRGPSNYGYTF
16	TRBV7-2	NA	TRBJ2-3	TGTGCCAGCAGCTTAGGAAGCGGAAAGGGTGCAGATACGCAGTATTTT	CASSLGSGKGADTQYF
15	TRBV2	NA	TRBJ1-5	TGTGCCAGCAGTATTACAGAACATAGCAATCAGCCCCAGCATTTT	CASSITEHSNQPQHF
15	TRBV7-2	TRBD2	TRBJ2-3	TGTGCCAGCAGCTCCCGAGCGGGAGAGGAGGGTACGCAGTATTTT	CASSSRAGEEGTQYF
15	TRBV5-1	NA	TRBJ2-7	TGCGCCAGCAGCTTGGCTCCGGGAATCACCTACGAGCAGTACTTC	CASSLAPGITYEQYF
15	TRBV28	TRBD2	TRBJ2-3	TGTGCCAGCTCCCAGGGACTATGGGGCACAGATACGCAGTATTTT	CASSQGLWGTDTQYF
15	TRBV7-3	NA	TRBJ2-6	TGTGCCAGCAGCGGACAGTTCTCTGGGGCCAACGTCCTGACTTTC	CASSGQFSGANVLTF
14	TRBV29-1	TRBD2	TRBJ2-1	TGCAGCGTTCGACTAGCGGGAGGGTACAATGAGCAGTTCTTC	CSVRLAGGYNEQFF
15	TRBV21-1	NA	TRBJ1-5	TGTGCCAGCAGCAAAGATAGGACATGCAATCAGCCCCAGCATTTT	CASSKDRTCNQPQHF
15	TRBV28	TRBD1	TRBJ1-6	TGTGCCAGCAGTGCTCCGGGACAGGGGACGACGGCCCTCCACTTT	CASSAPGQGTTALHF